The 9 T cell receptor beta chains below all came from one sample that was sequenced in a study of technical replicates of blood from several donors. Generated by immunoSEQ multiplex PCR, the TCRdb table keeps only in-frame clones and is missing some. The table has 55,000 to 85,000 clones, approximately 97% seen once. Sample: T cells isolated from PBMCs. These receptors all come from a human donor in good health.

The V call is TRBV2, the J call TRBJ2-3; 7 bases align to TRBD1. J lost 6 bases, V lost 4 bases, and 13 bases had no gene match. This CDR3 comprises 16 residues. Per the germline V gene, CDR1 is SNHLY and CDR2 is FYNNEI. The CDR3 DNA is TGTGCCAGCAGTGCCAACTTTGTAGGGGGCCAGGATACGCAGTATTTT. Translation: CASSANFVGGQDTQYF.

About this clone itself: The sample carries other DNA sequences with the same CDR3. The V gene is TRBV5-1, the J gene TRBJ1-2, with 8 bases lining up with TRBD1. Per germline, CDR1 SGHRS and CDR2 YFSETQ. V trimming: 0 bases; J trimming: 3 bases; junction bases outside the gene matches: 4. This CDR3 contains 15 residues. The CDR3 loop reads CASSLGQGRDYGYTF. The CDR3 coding sequence is TGCGCCAGCAGCTTGGGACAGGGGAGGGACTATGGCTACACCTTC.

The chain carries TRBV6-5 and TRBJ1-1, with D maybe TRBD1 (5 bases). V shed 8 bases and J shed 2 bases, with 9 bases lying between them. There are 12 residues in the CDR3. In germline, CDR1 is MNHEY, CDR2 SVGAGI. This chain's CDR3 is CASRQGNTEAFF. CDR3 DNA sequence: TGTGCCAGCCGGCAGGGAAACACTGAAGCTTTCTTT.

The J gene is TRBJ2-3, the V gene TRBV9; 10 bases agree with TRBD1. This CDR3 region has 18 residues. Looked up from germline, CDR1 is SGDLS and CDR2 is YYNGEE. V was pared by 0 bases and J by 1 base, with 8 bases of the junction left unmatched. Here the CDR3 DNA reads TGTGCCAGCAGCGTAGGGTTACATGGGACAGGGGGCACAGATACGCAGTATTTT. This codes for CASSVGLHGTGGTDTQYF.

CDR3 DNA sequence: TGCGCCAGCAGCCAAGATTCAGGGGGAACTGAAGCTTTCTTT. It translates to CASSQDSGGTEAFF. The chain recombines TRBV4-1 with TRBJ1-1, with 7 bases matching TRBD1. With 0 bases clipped from V and 5 bases from J, the junction kept 3 bases outside the gene matches. The CDR3 has 14 residues. Germline V gene sequence: CDR1 MGHRA, CDR2 YSYEKL.

The chain carries TRBV11-2 and TRBJ2-7, with 9 bases that match TRBD2. The CDR3 spans 12 residues. V lost 5 bases to trimming and J lost 7 bases; unmatched junction nucleotides: 3. Looked up from germline, CDR1 is SGHAT and CDR2 is FQNNGV. CDR3 nucleotides: TGTGCCAGCAGCCGTAGCGGGGGTGAGCAGTACTTC. It codes for CASSRSGGEQYF. The variable domain in full, with the rest retrieved from reference TRBV11-2 and TRBJ2-7, is EAGVAQSPRYKIIEKRQSVAFWCNPISGHATLYWYQQILGQGPKLLIQFQNNGVVDDSQLPKDRFSAERLKGVDSTLKIQPAKLEDSAVYLCASSRSGGEQYFGPGTRLTVT.

The chain carries TRBV2 and TRBJ1-5, with TRBD1 matching 9 bases. Germline lookup yields CDR1 SNHLY and CDR2 FYNNEI. V lost 4 bases and J lost 4; bases outside the gene matches: 8. The CDR3 covers 16 residues. This CDR3 is CASSVDRGFWNQPQHF. CDR3 sequence (DNA): TGTGCCAGCAGTGTGGACAGGGGTTTTTGGAATCAGCCCCAGCATTTT.

This clone was observed a single time. This chain joins TRBV7-9 and TRBJ2-7; TRBD1 agrees at 8 bases. The trim removed 2 bases at V and 7 bases at J, leaving 7 bases unmatched. Germline V lookup: CDR1 SEHNR, CDR2 FQNEAQ (reference sequence). The CDR3 length is 14 residues. In nucleotides, the CDR3 is TGTGCCAGCAGCTTACGGACAGGGCCGGGGGAGCAGTACTTC. This translates into CASSLRTGPGEQYF.

This chain links TRBV9 with TRBJ2-1; 12 bases match TRBD2. Germline values: CDR1 SGDLS, CDR2 YYNGEE. V lost 4 bases to trimming and J lost 5 bases; unmatched junction nucleotides: 10. The CDR3 is 17 amino acids. In DNA, the CDR3 is TGTGCCAGCAGCTTGCCTAGCGGGGGGGCCCCGAACAATGAGCAGTTCTTC. Amino acid sequence: CASSLPSGGAPNNEQFF.